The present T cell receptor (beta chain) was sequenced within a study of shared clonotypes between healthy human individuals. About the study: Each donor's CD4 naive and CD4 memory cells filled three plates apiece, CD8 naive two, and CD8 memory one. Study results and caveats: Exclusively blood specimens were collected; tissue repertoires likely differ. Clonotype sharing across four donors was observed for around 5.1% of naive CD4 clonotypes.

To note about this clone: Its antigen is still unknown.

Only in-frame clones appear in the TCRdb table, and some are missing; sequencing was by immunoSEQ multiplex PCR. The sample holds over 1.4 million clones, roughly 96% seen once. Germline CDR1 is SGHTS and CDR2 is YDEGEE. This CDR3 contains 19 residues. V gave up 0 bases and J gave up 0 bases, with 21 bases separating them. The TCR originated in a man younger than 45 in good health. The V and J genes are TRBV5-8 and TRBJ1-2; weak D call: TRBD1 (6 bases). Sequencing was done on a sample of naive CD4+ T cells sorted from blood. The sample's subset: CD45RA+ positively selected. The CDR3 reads CASSLGRGGDGQANYGYTF. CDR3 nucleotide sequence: TGTGCCAGCAGCTTGGGTCGAGGGGGAGACGGCCAGGCTAACTATGGCTACACCTTC.